These 30 T cell receptor beta chains share one sample of origin, sequenced in a study of blood T cell repertoires in COVID-19. Only in-frame clones appear in the TCRdb table, and some are missing; sequencing was by immunoSEQ multiplex PCR. The data show roughly 71,000 clones, approximately 85% seen once. Sequencing used peripheral blood. The source of these receptors is a man aged 45-60 years with acute or convalescent COVID-19.

For the CDR3, the DNA is TGTGCCATCAGTGATTACAGGGACACCTACAATGAGCAGTTCTTC. Residues: CAISDYRDTYNEQFF. V and J are TRBV10-3 and TRBJ2-1; D may be TRBD1 (6 bases). The CDR3 has 15 residues. Deletions cut 3 bases from V and 2 bases from J, with 11 bases between. CDR1 is ENHRY, CDR2 SYGVKD, per germline.

The chain recombines TRBV15 with TRBJ1-6; maybe TRBD1 (5 bases). The CDR3 extends over 15 amino acids. V lost 0 bases to trimming and J lost 8 bases, with 11 bases between them. The V gene's germline CDR1 is LNHNV and CDR2 YYDKDF (reference sequence). For the CDR3, the DNA is TGTGCCACCAGCAGAGAAGGACTAGGGGATTCACCCCTCCACTTT. Protein: CATSREGLGDSPLHF. Full variable domain (outside the CDR3, taken from reference TRBV15 and TRBJ1-6): DAMVIQNPRYQVTQFGKPVTLSCSQTLNHNVMYWYQQKSSQAPKLLFHYYDKDFNNEADTPDNFQSRRPNTSFCFLDIRSPGLGDTAMYLCATSREGLGDSPLHFGNGTRLTVT.

V usage is TRBV7-9 and J usage is TRBJ2-1; unclear D gene. In germline, CDR1 is SEHNR, CDR2 FQNEAQ (reference sequence). V was cut by 5 bases and J by 9 bases, with 17 bases left in between. This CDR3 has 14 residues. The CDR3 sequence: CASSPPPPPSEQFF. CDR3 nucleotides: TGTGCCAGCAGCCCCCCCCCTCCCCCCAGTGAGCAGTTCTTC.

The CDR3 nucleotides are TGTGCCAGCAGTTTATCTGGGGGGGGGCATGAGCAGTTCTTC. Residues: CASSLSGGGHEQFF. The rearrangement joins TRBV27 to TRBJ2-1; D perhaps matches TRBD2 (7 bases). This CDR3 region has 14 residues. Trimming took 0 bases from V and 8 from J, leaving 11 bases between them. CDR1 MNHEY and CDR2 SMNVEV come from the germline V gene (reference sequence).

This chain connects TRBV4-2 to TRBJ2-3; 8 positions agree with TRBD2. V gave up 1 base and J gave up 5 bases; unmatched junction bases: 5. The CDR3 runs to 15 residues. Germline V gives CDR1 LGHNA, CDR2 YNFKEQ. The CDR3 sequence: CASSQVSGAVDTQYF. Here the CDR3 DNA reads TGTGCCAGCAGCCAAGTTAGCGGGGCCGTAGATACGCAGTATTTT.

The rearrangement joins TRBV4-1 to TRBJ2-3; TRBD2 aligns across 8 bases. Per germline, CDR1 MGHRA and CDR2 YSYEKL. The CDR3 loop spans 14 amino acids. With V trimmed by 4 bases and J by 5 bases, 5 bases remained unmatched. The CDR3 region is CASSLSGEIDTQYF. The CDR3 coding sequence is TGCGCCAGCAGCCTTAGCGGGGAAATAGATACGCAGTATTTT.

This clone was seen once. This chain joins TRBV9 and TRBJ2-3; D is possibly TRBD2 (6 bases). Trimming took 0 bases from V and 6 from J, leaving 8 bases between them. Germline values: CDR1 SGDLS, CDR2 YYNGEE. The CDR3 has 13 amino acids. CDR3: CASSVVLADTQYF. CDR3 sequence (DNA): TGTGCCAGCAGCGTAGTACTAGCTGATACGCAGTATTTT.

This clone was seen only once. The CDR3 reads CASSVAAGGPLETQYF. In DNA form, the CDR3 reads TGTGCCAGCAGCGTAGCGGCGGGGGGGCCTTTAGAGACCCAGTACTTC. The chain employs TRBV9 and TRBJ2-5, with 9 positions matching TRBD2. After removal of 0 bases from V and 4 bases from J, the junction contained 7 bases not matched to a gene. Per the germline V gene, CDR1 is SGDLS and CDR2 is YYNGEE. CDR3 length: 16 amino acids.

The CDR3 bases are TGTGCCAGCAGTGACTCGGCGAGGACAGGGATGAACTATGGCTACACCTTC. Its protein is CASSDSARTGMNYGYTF. The chain is built from TRBV6-4 and TRBJ1-2, with 8 bases aligning to TRBD1. The V gene's germline CDR1 is MRHNA and CDR2 SNTAGT. The CDR3 is 17 amino acids. J gave up 2 bases and V 0 bases, and 8 bases lay outside the gene matches.

The CDR3 DNA is TGCAGTGCTAGTCCACCTTGGGGCTACAGGGGGCAGAGGAACTATGGCTACACCTTC. It specifies CSASPPWGYRGQRNYGYTF. The chain has TRBV20-1 and TRBJ1-2, with TRBD1 matching over 9 bases. The V segment lost 3 bases and the J segment 2 bases; nucleotides outside the gene matches: 19. This CDR3 contains 19 residues. Germline V CDR1 and CDR2: DFQATT, SNEGSKA (reference sequence).

This chain uses TRBV6-5 with TRBJ1-2; D call uncertain. Germline values: CDR1 MNHEY, CDR2 SVGAGI. V was shortened by 5 bases and J by 4 bases, with 14 bases between the two germline ends. The CDR3 covers 14 residues. The CDR3 DNA is TGTGCCAGCAGTCCAATCAGTGAAACCTATGGCTACACCTTC. It yields the protein CASSPISETYGYTF.

The chain carries TRBV19 and TRBJ1-2, with a possible D match to TRBD1 (5 bases). Germline assignment: CDR1 LNHDA and CDR2 SQIVND (reference sequence). This CDR3 has 15 amino acids. V was cut by 7 bases and J by 3 bases, with 18 bases left in between. CDR3 region: CASTPDLRGYYGYTF. The CDR3 nucleotides are TGTGCCAGTACCCCGGACCTTAGGGGATACTATGGCTACACCTTC. The full variable domain, rest sourced from reference TRBV19 and TRBJ1-2, is DGGITQSPKYLFRKEGQNVTLSCEQNLNHDAMYWYRQDPGQGLRLIYYSQIVNDFQKGDIAEGYSVSREKKESFPLTVTSAQKNPTAFYLCASTPDLRGYYGYTFGSGTRLTVV.

The chain recombines TRBV5-1 with TRBJ1-2; 8 bases agree with TRBD1. This CDR3 spans 13 amino acids. Germline V gene lookup returns CDR1 SGHRS and CDR2 YFSETQ. With 4 bases clipped from V and 8 bases from J, the junction kept 7 bases outside the gene matches. The CDR3 loop is CASSPDRALGYTF. CDR3 DNA sequence: TGCGCCAGCAGCCCGGACAGGGCGCTGGGCTACACCTTC.

The chain couples TRBV28 to TRBJ2-7, with 9 positions matching TRBD2. The CDR3 is made up of 14 amino acids. V was clipped by 6 bases and J by 3 bases; unmatched bases: 6. CDR1 MDHEN and CDR2 SYDVKM come from the germline V gene. DNA for the CDR3: TGTGCCAGCAGCGAGGCGGGGGGGGACTACGAGCAGTACTTC. Amino acids: CASSEAGGDYEQYF.

This clone came up a few times. The chain recombines TRBV9 with TRBJ2-2, with D unresolved. The CDR3 covers 16 residues. Germline CDR1 and CDR2: SGDLS and YYNGEE. V was clipped by 3 bases and J by 2 bases, with 14 bases between them. CDR3 DNA: TGTGCCAGCAGCGGATTTCCGGGTGTTAACACCGGGGAGCTGTTTTTT. The encoded protein is CASSGFPGVNTGELFF.

The gene calls are TRBV19 and TRBJ2-2; 7 nucleotides match TRBD1. Trimming at V came to 7 bases and at J to 4 bases, leaving 12 bases not matched to a gene. CDR3 length: 16 amino acids. Germline CDR1 and CDR2: LNHDA and SQIVND (reference sequence). The CDR3 nucleotides are TGTGCCAGTATAAGACAGGGCGGGCTTGGCACCGGGGAGCTGTTTTTT. Encoded protein: CASIRQGGLGTGELFF.

The chain recombines TRBV28 with TRBJ1-2, with D perhaps TRBD1 (5 bases). The CDR3 is made up of 13 amino acids. V lost 6 bases to trimming and J lost 6 bases, with 14 bases between them. Germline V gene sequence: CDR1 MDHEN, CDR2 SYDVKM. CDR3 amino acids: CASSLGGGDGYTF. The CDR3 DNA reads TGTGCCAGCAGCCTGGGGGGAGGGGATGGCTACACCTTC.

The rearrangement uses TRBV18 and TRBJ2-5; 9 bases fit TRBD1. Trimming at V came to 6 bases and at J to 4 bases, leaving 6 bases not matched to a gene. This CDR3 region has 14 residues. In germline, CDR1 is KGHSH, CDR2 LQKENI. Written as DNA, the CDR3 is TGTGCCAGCTCCCGACAGGGGGAAGGAGAGACCCAGTACTTC. It yields the protein CASSRQGEGETQYF. The entire variable domain, with the rest obtained from reference TRBV18 and TRBJ2-5, is as follows: NAGVMQNPRHLVRRRGQEARLRCSPMKGHSHVYWYRQLPEEGLKFMVYLQKENIIDESGMPKERFSAEFPKEGPSILRIQQVVRGDSAAYFCASSRQGEGETQYFGPGTRLLVL.

The V call is TRBV5-6, the J call TRBJ1-1, with 7 positions matching TRBD1. The V gene's germline CDR1 is SGHDT and CDR2 YYEEEE. The J segment lost 4 bases and the V segment lost 4 bases, leaving 10 bases of the junction unmatched. CDR3 length: 15 amino acids. CDR3 sequence (DNA): TGTGCCAGCAGCATATTCAGACAGGGTCGCACTGAAGCTTTCTTT. Its translation is CASSIFRQGRTEAFF. Together with reference TRBV5-6 and TRBJ1-1, the CDR3 gives the full variable domain: DAGVTQSPTHLIKTRGQQVTLRCSPKSGHDTVSWYQQALGQGPQFIFQYYEEEERQRGNFPDRFSGHQFPNYSSELNVNALLLGDSALYLCASSIFRQGRTEAFFGQGTRLTVV.

The chain is built from TRBV5-1 and TRBJ2-1; the match to TRBD2 covers 9 bases. The CDR3 is made up of 15 amino acids. Germline V gene data show CDR1 as SGHRS and CDR2 as YFSETQ. V lost 2 bases and J lost 4; bases outside the gene matches: 4. CDR3 region: CASSFERGAYNEQFF. Here the CDR3 DNA reads TGCGCCAGCAGCTTTGAGCGGGGGGCTTACAATGAGCAGTTCTTC. Supplemented by reference TRBV5-1 and TRBJ2-1, the full variable domain reads KAGVTQTPRYLIKTRGQQVTLSCSPISGHRSVSWYQQTPGQGLQFLFEYFSETQRNKGNFPGRFSGRQFSNSRSEMNVSTLELGDSALYLCASSFERGAYNEQFFGPGTRLTVL.

The chain has TRBV7-9 and TRBJ1-1; 8 bases agree with TRBD1. Per the germline V gene, CDR1 is SEHNR and CDR2 is FQNEAQ (reference sequence). There are 14 residues in the CDR3. The V segment lost 4 bases and the J segment 3 bases; nucleotides outside the gene matches: 4. The CDR3 reads CASSSGTGYTEAFF. As DNA, the CDR3 is TGTGCCAGCAGCTCGGGGACAGGCTACACTGAAGCTTTCTTT.

This clone has a handful of counts. The rearrangement links TRBV18 to TRBJ1-1; 11 bases line up with TRBD1. The CDR3 loop spans 17 amino acids. Per germline, CDR1 KGHSH and CDR2 LQKENI. With 3 bases clipped from V and 7 bases from J, the junction kept 13 bases outside the gene matches. The CDR3 region is CASSPDILGQGDGEAFF. The DNA for the CDR3 is TGTGCCAGCTCACCGGACATTCTGGGACAGGGGGACGGTGAAGCTTTCTTT.

CDR3 loop: CASSLGPTRGGSNQPQHF. The CDR3 region has the DNA TGCGCCAGCAGCTTGGGCCCCACAAGGGGGGGGAGCAATCAGCCCCAGCATTTT. The rearrangement uses TRBV5-1 and TRBJ1-5; TRBD1 might be the D (6 bases). There are 18 residues in the CDR3. The germline V and J ends were trimmed by 0 bases and 1 base, with 17 bases remaining between them. Germline V gene sequence: CDR1 SGHRS, CDR2 YFSETQ.

This clone was picked up a small number of times. The V call is TRBV30, the J call TRBJ2-5; TRBD2 aligns across 16 bases. The CDR3 consists of 15 residues. CDR1 and CDR2 (germline): GTSNPN, SVGIG (reference sequence). J gave up 7 bases and V 1 base, and 3 bases lay outside the gene matches. The CDR3 is CAWSAGLAGGRTQYF. Written as DNA, the CDR3 is TGTGCCTGGAGTGCGGGACTAGCGGGGGGGCGGACCCAGTACTTC.

This chain joins TRBV29-1 and TRBJ1-2; perhaps TRBD1 as D (5 bases). The V end was cut by 4 bases, the J end by 3 bases, with 9 bases between. This CDR3 contains 12 residues. The V gene's germline CDR1 is SQVTM and CDR2 ANQGSEA. CDR3 nucleotides: TGCAGCGTTGGCCCAGGGTACTATGGCTACACCTTC. This sequence encodes CSVGPGYYGYTF.

This chain uses TRBV7-9 with TRBJ2-7; D perhaps matches TRBD2 (7 bases). The length of the CDR3 is 15 residues. Trimming pared 3 bases from V and 6 bases from J, leaving 18 bases between. The germline CDR1 and CDR2 sequences are SEHNR and FQNEAQ (reference sequence). This CDR3 reads CASSFALGGASEQYF. CDR3 sequence (DNA): TGTGCCAGCAGCTTCGCTTTAGGGGGGGCTTCCGAGCAGTACTTC.

The CDR3 protein is CASSQIGFWLTGTDGNTIYF. The CDR3 DNA reads as TGCGCCAGCAGCCAAATTGGGTTCTGGTTGACAGGAACAGATGGAAACACCATATATTTT. J is TRBJ1-3 and V is TRBV4-1, with D perhaps matching TRBD1 (6 bases). V was pared by 2 bases and J by 3 bases, with 26 bases between. The CDR3 runs to 20 residues. Per the germline V gene, CDR1 is MGHRA and CDR2 is YSYEKL.

The chain carries TRBV19 and TRBJ2-7, with 7 bases identical to TRBD1. V lost 3 bases to trimming and J lost 3 bases; unmatched junction nucleotides: 8. This CDR3 has 15 amino acids. CDR1 LNHDA and CDR2 SQIVND come from the germline V gene (reference sequence). This CDR3 reads CASSISTGASYEQYF. The CDR3 DNA reads as TGTGCCAGTAGTATTTCTACAGGGGCTAGCTACGAGCAGTACTTC.

The chain joins TRBV5-1 to TRBJ2-5; 7 positions agree with TRBD1. Trimming removed 3 bases from V and 1 base from J; junction bases left unmatched: 9. The CDR3 extends over 16 amino acids. Germline V lookup: CDR1 SGHRS, CDR2 YFSETQ. This chain's CDR3 is CASSSNPTGTQETQYF. In DNA, the CDR3 is TGCGCCAGCAGCTCAAACCCGACAGGGACCCAAGAGACCCAGTACTTC.

J is TRBJ1-1 and V is TRBV6-5; TRBD1 matches at 7 bases. This CDR3 is 14 amino acids long. Germline CDR1 reads MNHEY; CDR2 reads SVGAGI. The V segment lost 2 bases and the J segment 3 bases; nucleotides outside the gene matches: 3. In nucleotides, the CDR3 is TGTGCCAGCAGTTACAGGGGGCTGGACACTGAAGCTTTCTTT. Its translation: CASSYRGLDTEAFF.